This T cell receptor beta chain was profiled in a study of T cell repertoires in ileal Crohn's disease. Points from the study as a whole: High-frequency clones were more common in sorted CD8 than CD4 cells. Clonality above 26.8% at surgery always came with endoscopic recurrence.

Adults with ileal or ileocolonic Crohn's disease and an indication for resection were eligible. Per sample, roughly 0.45 micrograms of biopsy DNA were TCRB immunosequenced. Data came from immunoSEQ multiplex PCR; TCRdb stores just in-frame clones and leaves some out. The sample includes about 16,000 clones, just over 90% of them seen just once. The junction had 3 bases not matched to a gene; V was cut back by 0 bases and J by 1 base. The CDR3 contains 16 residues. CDR1 is SGHRS and CDR2 is YFSETQ in the germline V gene. On this clone: Its antigen is not known.

The sequence was collected from an adult with Crohn's disease. The chain employs TRBV5-1 and TRBJ2-5; 10 bases match TRBD2. The sequenced sample consisted of ileal tissue. As DNA, the CDR3 is TGCGCCAGCAGCTTGGGTAGCGGGGGGTCCCAAGAGACCCAGTACTTC. Its translation is CASSLGSGGSQETQYF.